This T cell receptor beta chain was identified in a study of shared clonotypes between healthy human individuals. CD45RO-negative, CCR7-positively selected cells formed the naive CD8 fraction, excluding terminally differentiated effector memory CD45RA+ cells. Germline V gene sequence: CDR1 KGHSH, CDR2 LQKENI. This CDR3 region has 15 residues. Study-level points and caveats: Blood alone was sampled, and tissue repertoires likely differ.

Concerning this clone itself: Its antigen is undetermined. One end of the junction is discordant with germline, which a read error may explain.

Sorted-subset replicate PCR reactions contained 150 to 200 ng DNA, corresponding to roughly 29,000 T cell genomes. Only in-frame clones appear in the TCRdb table, and some are missing; sequencing was by immunoSEQ multiplex PCR. The sample lists roughly 810,000 clones, roughly 96% seen once, with about 0.25% in the top ten. The chain uses TRBV18 and TRBJ1-2; no reliable D call. The sequencing sample was made of naive CD8+ T cells sorted from blood. This sequence originates from a man between 25 and 39 years old in good health. The CDR3 nucleotides read TGTGCCAGCTCTCCACCGGGAAGGGTTTTCTATGGCTACACCTTC. Translating it yields CASSPPGRVFYGYTF.